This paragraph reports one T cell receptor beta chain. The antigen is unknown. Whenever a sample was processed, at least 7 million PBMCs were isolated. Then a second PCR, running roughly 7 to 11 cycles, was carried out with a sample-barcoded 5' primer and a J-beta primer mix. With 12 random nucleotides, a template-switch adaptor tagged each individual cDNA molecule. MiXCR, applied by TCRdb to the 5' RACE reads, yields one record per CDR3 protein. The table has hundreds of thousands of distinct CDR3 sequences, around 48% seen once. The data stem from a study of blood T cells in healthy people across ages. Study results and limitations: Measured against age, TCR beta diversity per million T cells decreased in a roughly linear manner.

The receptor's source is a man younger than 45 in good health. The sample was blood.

The CDR3 DNA is TGTGCCAGCAGCTCAGAACGGGACAATTTAGCCTACGAGCAGTACTTC. Translated, it gives CASSSERDNLAYEQYF. The V call is TRBV12-3 or TRBV12-4, the J call TRBJ2-5; a possible D gene is TRBD1 (6 bases). The DNA end is more similar to TRBJ2-7, so the J call may be wrong. This CDR3 has 16 amino acids.